This passage covers 16 T cell receptor beta chains from one sample sequenced in a study of ipilimumab plus nivolumab after autologous stem cell transplantation. Produced via immunoSEQ multiplex PCR; TCRdb's table is partial and in-frame only. The data contain fewer than 30,000 clones, 70% to 90% of them seen just once; the ten biggest clones take up 5.2%. The sample here was PBMCs, taken in a trial of ipilimumab plus nivolumab as post-transplant consolidation. These receptors all stem from a male donor with diffuse large B-cell lymphoma.

This sequence joins TRBV5-1 and TRBJ1-4; D is undetermined. Germline V lookup: CDR1 SGHRS, CDR2 YFSETQ. Trimming pared 4 bases from V and 6 bases from J, leaving 13 bases between. This CDR3 comprises 14 residues. The CDR3 DNA reads TGCGCCAGCAGCGGGGAGCGAGGTGATGAAAAACTGTTTTTT. It translates to CASSGERGDEKLFF.

The chain recombines TRBV5-1 with TRBJ1-2; perhaps TRBD1 as D (6 bases). Germline loops: CDR1 SGHRS, CDR2 YFSETQ. There are 13 residues in the CDR3. The V end lost 1 base, the J end lost 8 bases, and 12 bases lay between the germline ends. CDR3 in DNA: TGCGCCAGCAGCTTGACGTACAGGGAGGGCTACACCTTC. Its protein product is CASSLTYREGYTF.

With regard to this clone: Germline and junction disagree at one end, which may indicate a read error. V and J are TRBV7-7 and TRBJ2-7; the match to TRBD1 covers 7 bases. This CDR3 is 14 amino acids long. CDR1 is SSHAT and CDR2 is FNYEAQ in the germline V gene (reference sequence). Written as DNA, the CDR3 is TGTGCTAGCAGCTTAAACTCCCAGGGGGACGAGCAGTACTTC. It specifies CASSLNSQGDEQYF. Full variable domain (outside the CDR3, taken from reference TRBV7-7 and TRBJ2-7): GAGVSQSPRYKVTKRGQDVTLRCDPISSHATLYWYQQALGQGPEFLTYFNYEAQPDKSGLPSDRFSAERPEGSISTLTIQRTEQRDSAMYRCASSLNSQGDEQYFGPGTRLTVT.

This clone showed up just once. The J gene is TRBJ1-2, the V gene TRBV5-1, with D possibly being TRBD1 (5 bases). CDR1 SGHRS and CDR2 YFSETQ come from the germline V gene. The V gene lost 0 bases and the J gene lost 4 bases, with 10 bases spanning the gap. This CDR3 has 14 amino acids. The CDR3 region has the DNA TGCGCCAGCAGCTTGGTAGGGACCTTCTATGGCTACACCTTC. It codes for CASSLVGTFYGYTF.

Note on this clone: The junction shows a germline mismatch at one end, possibly a read error. The chain recombines TRBV6-5 with TRBJ2-7; 9 bases are shared with TRBD2. The CDR3 is 14 amino acids. CDR1 is MNHEY and CDR2 is SVGAGI in the germline V gene. CDR3 nucleotide sequence: TGTGCCATCAGTGAACCGGGACTAGCCGACGAGCAGTACTTC. This codes for CAISEPGLADEQYF.

The chain employs TRBV19 and TRBJ2-1; TRBD2 matches 14 bases. V was pared by 2 bases and J by 7 bases, with 7 bases of the junction left unmatched. Germline assignment: CDR1 LNHDA and CDR2 SQIVND (reference sequence). This CDR3 comprises 17 residues. In nucleotides, the CDR3 is TGTGCCAGTAGTATACTGACTAGCGGGGGGGCCAGGAATGAGCAGTTCTTC. Amino acids: CASSILTSGGARNEQFF.

The V and J genes are TRBV10-3 and TRBJ2-1; 8 positions agree with TRBD2. CDR3 length: 15 residues. Looked up from germline, CDR1 is ENHRY and CDR2 is SYGVKD. V shed 4 bases, J shed 3 bases, and the junction held 5 bases outside the gene matches. The CDR3 is CAISGPGGDYNEQFF. The CDR3, as DNA: TGTGCCATCAGTGGACCGGGGGGGGACTACAATGAGCAGTTCTTC.

The rearrangement links TRBV9 to TRBJ2-7; 8 bases are a match to TRBD1. Germline CDR1 and CDR2: SGDLS and YYNGEE. The CDR3 has 14 amino acids. Trimming at V came to 4 bases and at J to 2 bases, leaving 5 bases not matched to a gene. CDR3 residues: CASSIGQGTYEQYF. The CDR3 DNA is TGTGCCAGCAGCATAGGACAGGGCACCTACGAGCAGTACTTC. Using reference TRBV9 and TRBJ2-7 for the parts outside the CDR3, the full variable domain is DSGVTQTPKHLITATGQRVTLRCSPRSGDLSVYWYQQSLDQGLQFLIQYYNGEERAKGNILERFSAQQFPDLHSELNLSSLELGDSALYFCASSIGQGTYEQYFGPGTRLTVT.

CDR3 sequence (DNA): TGCGCCAGCAGCTTGGATGGACAGGGGAACACTGAAGCTTTCTTT. Its translation: CASSLDGQGNTEAFF. This rearrangement joins TRBV5-1 to TRBJ1-1; 8 positions agree with TRBD1. Germline CDR1 SGHRS, CDR2 YFSETQ. The CDR3 totals 15 residues. Trimming removed 0 bases from V and 1 base from J; junction bases left unmatched: 2.

This sequence joins TRBV2 and TRBJ2-7; TRBD2 agrees at 13 bases. After removal of 4 bases from V and 2 bases from J, the junction contained 2 bases not matched to a gene. There are 15 residues in the CDR3. The germline CDR1 and CDR2 sequences are SNHLY and FYNNEI. This CDR3 is CASSGLAGGTYEQYF. CDR3 in DNA: TGTGCCAGCAGTGGACTAGCGGGGGGAACCTACGAGCAGTACTTC.

J is TRBJ2-5 and V is TRBV6-1; D is undetermined. The V and J ends lost 7 bases and 5 bases respectively, with 8 bases between them. The CDR3 spans 11 residues. Germline assignment: CDR1 MNHNS and CDR2 SASEGT. CDR3 nucleotide sequence: TGTGCCAGCACCCACCGGGAGACCCAGTACTTC. Protein: CASTHRETQYF.

The chain links TRBV6-1 to TRBJ2-5; D is tentatively TRBD1 or TRBD2 (6 bases each). Germline-derived CDR1 and CDR2 are MNHNS and SASEGT. This CDR3 has 16 amino acids. The V end was cut by 2 bases, the J end by 3 bases, with 16 bases between. The CDR3 DNA is TGTGCCAGCAGTGAATTTAAGGGGGGTGGGGAAGAGACCCAGTACTTC. Amino acids: CASSEFKGGGEETQYF.

This chain connects TRBV7-2 to TRBJ2-4; the D is unclear. The germline V gene encodes CDR1 SGHTA and CDR2 FQGNSA. V lost 1 base and J lost 5, with 9 bases in between. The CDR3 loop spans 14 amino acids. CDR3 coding DNA: TGTGCCAGCAGCTTAGAGCCTTCCCAAAACATTCAGTACTTC. As protein: CASSLEPSQNIQYF.

The chain is built from TRBV9 and TRBJ1-6; no clear D gene. The CDR3 consists of 14 residues. Germline CDR1 is SGDLS and CDR2 is YYNGEE. The V gene lost 4 bases and the J gene lost 5 bases, with 10 bases spanning the gap. The CDR3 DNA reads TGTGCCAGCAGCAGAACATTGAATAATTCACCCCTCCACTTT. Its protein product is CASSRTLNNSPLHF. The full variable domain, in which reference TRBV9 and TRBJ1-6 provide the parts outside the CDR3, is DSGVTQTPKHLITATGQRVTLRCSPRSGDLSVYWYQQSLDQGLQFLIQYYNGEERAKGNILERFSAQQFPDLHSELNLSSLELGDSALYFCASSRTLNNSPLHFGNGTRLTVT.

This sequence joins TRBV18 and TRBJ2-3; 9 bases map to TRBD1. V lost 3 bases and J lost 6; bases outside the gene matches: 10. This CDR3 is built from 16 residues. The germline V gene has CDR1 KGHSH and CDR2 LQKENI. The CDR3: CASSPPGTGTIDTQYF. DNA for the CDR3: TGTGCCAGCTCACCTCCCGGGACAGGGACCATTGATACGCAGTATTTT.

The chain has TRBV5-1 and TRBJ1-5, with D uncertain. There are 16 residues in the CDR3. Germline V gene data show CDR1 as SGHRS and CDR2 as YFSETQ. V lost 0 bases and J 0 bases, leaving 10 bases between the germline ends. CDR3 amino acids: CASSLGMGNSNQPQHF. The DNA of the CDR3 is TGCGCCAGCAGCTTGGGGATGGGGAATAGCAATCAGCCCCAGCATTTT.